This entry concerns a single T cell receptor beta chain. Its antigen is not known. Germline V gene lookup returns CDR1 SGHDT and CDR2 YYEEEE. There are 15 residues in the CDR3. Trimming shortened V by 2 bases and J by 4 bases, and 10 bases separated the two germline ends. This sample stems from a study of OX40 agonist ivuxolimab in advanced cancers. Broader study findings: Nonresponders, in some cases, also had low normalized T-cell clonal expansion. In general, CD8+ T cells held more expanded clones than CD4+ did, on average.

Assay used: immunoSEQ multiplex PCR; TCRdb lists only in-frame clones, some missing. The repertoire holds roughly 130,000 clones, about 94% seen once, with 0.15% to 0.17% in the top ten. No patient had autoimmune disease or received systemic immunosuppression. The sequencing here drew on CD4+ or CD8+ T cells sorted from blood, taken in a trial of the OX40 agonist ivuxolimab. The receptor was isolated from an adult with an advanced solid tumor such as melanoma, head and neck, liver or kidney cancer. This chain connects TRBV5-6 to TRBJ1-6; no reliable D call. CDR3 loop: CASSFEGNYNSPLHF. As DNA, the CDR3 is TGTGCCAGCAGCTTTGAGGGCAATTATAATTCACCCCTCCACTTT. The entire variable domain, with the rest obtained from reference TRBV5-6 and TRBJ1-6, is as follows: DAGVTQSPTHLIKTRGQQVTLRCSPKSGHDTVSWYQQALGQGPQFIFQYYEEEERQRGNFPDRFSGHQFPNYSSELNVNALLLGDSALYLCASSFEGNYNSPLHFGNGTRLTVT.